This TCR beta chain was profiled in a study of regulatory T cells in long-lasting Graves disease. Time point defined: newly diagnosed GD, antithyroid drugs for less than 3 months. RNA extracted from PBMCs served as the sequencing template. The CDR3 sequence is 14 residues long. Germline-derived CDR1 and CDR2 are MNHEY and SMNVEV (reference sequence). The V and J ends lost 2 bases and 1 base respectively, with 5 bases between them. According to the study, TCR beta libraries were built with iRepertoire HTBI primers and CDR3-region Arm-PCR. MiXCR, applied by TCRdb to the multiplex PCR reads, yields one record per CDR3 protein. The sample consists of 420,000 or so distinct CDR3 sequences, roughly 17% of them appearing once. These data were likewise used in another study, on T cells in Graves' hyperthyroidism and ophthalmopathy. That study adds: Diagnoses were made from clinical symptoms, serum measures (thyroxine and TRAb), thyroid ultrasound and orbital computed tomography. Using the HTBI primer set, a first-round RT-PCR was run on the TCR CDR3.

This chain connects TRBV27 to TRBJ2-2, with no clear D. The sequenced sample was peripheral blood mononuclear cells (PBMCs), obtained at new diagnosis, from a patient treated with antithyroid drugs. This TCR derives from a woman aged 18-29 years with Graves disease. The CDR3, as DNA: TGTGCCAGCAGTTTAACAGAGAACACCGGGGAGCTGTTTTTT. It specifies CASSLTENTGELFF.